The T cell receptor (beta chain) under discussion was sequenced for a study of cytomegalovirus exposure and HLA in healthy donors. Study-wide results and limits: It was reportedly the case that the classifier diagnosed cytomegalovirus status with high specificity and sensitivity. A later analysis showed TCR association rates differing by HLA locus, peaking at DRB1 and lowest at HLA-C. Associated with cytomegalovirus, according to the listing, were about 160 TCR beta chains. A later analysis by the authors found several of the most significant clusters apparently linked to common viral pathogens.

Researchers ran the PCR with 60 Vbeta and 13 Jbeta primers. Assay: immunoSEQ multiplex PCR; the TCRdb copy retains only in-frame clones and omits some. Of around 200,000 clones listed, approximately 82% are singletons. A word on this clone: Antigen: not known.

The CDR3 consists of 13 residues. V lost 2 bases to trimming and J lost 4 bases, with 8 bases between them. Germline loops: CDR1 KGHSH, CDR2 LQKENI. This TCR was recovered from a woman in her 40s in good health and CMV-seronegative. The sample taken for sequencing was PBMCs. The chain couples TRBV18 to TRBJ1-2; D gene unclear. CDR3: CASSPIAAYGYTF. The CDR3 DNA sequence: TGTGCCAGCTCACCAATAGCCGCCTATGGCTACACCTTC.